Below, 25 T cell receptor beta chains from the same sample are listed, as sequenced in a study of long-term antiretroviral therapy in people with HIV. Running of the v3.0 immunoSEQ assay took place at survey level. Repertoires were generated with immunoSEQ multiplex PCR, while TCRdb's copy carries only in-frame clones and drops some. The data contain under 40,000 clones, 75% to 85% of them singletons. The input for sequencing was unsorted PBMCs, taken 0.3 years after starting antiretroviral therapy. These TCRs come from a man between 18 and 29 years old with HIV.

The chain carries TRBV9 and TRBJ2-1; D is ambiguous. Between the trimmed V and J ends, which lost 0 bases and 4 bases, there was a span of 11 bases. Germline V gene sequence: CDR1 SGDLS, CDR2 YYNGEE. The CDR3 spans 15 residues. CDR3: CASSVVSSLYNEQFF. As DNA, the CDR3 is TGTGCCAGCAGCGTAGTGAGCTCCTTATACAATGAGCAGTTCTTC.

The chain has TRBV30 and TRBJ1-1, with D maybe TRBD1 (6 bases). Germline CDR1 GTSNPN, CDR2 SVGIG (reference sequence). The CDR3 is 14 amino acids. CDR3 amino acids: CEDSYKPENTEAFF. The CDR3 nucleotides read TGTGAGGACAGCTATAAACCGGAGAACACTGAAGCTTTCTTT.

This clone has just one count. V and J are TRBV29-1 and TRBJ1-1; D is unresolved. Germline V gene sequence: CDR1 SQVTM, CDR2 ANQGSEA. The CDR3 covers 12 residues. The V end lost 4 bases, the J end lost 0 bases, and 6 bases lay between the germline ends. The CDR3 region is CSVGRLNTEAFF. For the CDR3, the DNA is TGCAGCGTTGGGAGATTGAACACTGAAGCTTTCTTT.

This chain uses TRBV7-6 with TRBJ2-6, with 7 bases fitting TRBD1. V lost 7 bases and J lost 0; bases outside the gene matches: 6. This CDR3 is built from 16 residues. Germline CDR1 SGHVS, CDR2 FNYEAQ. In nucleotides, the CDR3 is TGTGCCAGCACCCTGGACAGGTCCTCTGGGGCCAACGTCCTGACTTTC. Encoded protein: CASTLDRSSGANVLTF. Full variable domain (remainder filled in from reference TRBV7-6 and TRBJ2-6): GAGVSQSPRYKVTKRGQDVALRCDPISGHVSLYWYRQALGQGPEFLTYFNYEAQQDKSGLPNDRFSAERPEGSISTLTIQRTEQRDSAMYRCASTLDRSSGANVLTFGAGSRLTVL.

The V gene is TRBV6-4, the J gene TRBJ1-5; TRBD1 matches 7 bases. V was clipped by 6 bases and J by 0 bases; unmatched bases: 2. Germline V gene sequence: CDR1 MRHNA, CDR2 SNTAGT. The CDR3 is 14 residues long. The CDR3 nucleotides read TGTGCCAGCAGGGAGGGGGCTAGCAATCAGCCCCAGCATTTT. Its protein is CASREGASNQPQHF.

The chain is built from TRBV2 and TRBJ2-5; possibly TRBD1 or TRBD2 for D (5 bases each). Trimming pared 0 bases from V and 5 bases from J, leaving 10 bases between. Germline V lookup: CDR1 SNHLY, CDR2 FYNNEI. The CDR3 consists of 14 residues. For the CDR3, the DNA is TGTGCCAGCAGTGAAGCGGGGGTGGGTGAGACCCAGTACTTC. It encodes CASSEAGVGETQYF.

The DNA of the CDR3 is TGTGCCAGCAGTTTATCCCCCGGGGACGTAATCTACAATGAGCAGTTCTTC. Protein product: CASSLSPGDVIYNEQFF. The chain uses TRBV27 and TRBJ2-1; either TRBD1 or TRBD2 may fit D (5 bases each). CDR1 is MNHEY, CDR2 SMNVEV, per germline (reference sequence). Trimming removed 0 bases at V and 3 bases at J, with 15 bases between. CDR3 length: 17 amino acids.

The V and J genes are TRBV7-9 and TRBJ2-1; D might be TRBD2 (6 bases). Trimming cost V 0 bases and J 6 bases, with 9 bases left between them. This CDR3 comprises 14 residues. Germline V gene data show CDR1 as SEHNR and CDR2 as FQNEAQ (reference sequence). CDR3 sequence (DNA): TGTGCCAGCAGCTTAGCGGGGGGAGCCAATGAGCAGTTCTTC. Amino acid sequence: CASSLAGGANEQFF.

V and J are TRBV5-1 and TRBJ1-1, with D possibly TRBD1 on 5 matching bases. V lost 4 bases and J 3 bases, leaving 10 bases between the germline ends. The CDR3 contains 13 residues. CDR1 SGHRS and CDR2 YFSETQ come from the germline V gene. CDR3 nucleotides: TGCGCCAGCAGCACCACGGGGGACACTGAAGCTTTCTTT. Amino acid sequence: CASSTTGDTEAFF.

The CDR3 region is CASSLPSSDQPQHF. The DNA for the CDR3 is TGTGCCAGCAGTTTACCCTCCTCGGATCAGCCCCAGCATTTT. This chain connects TRBV28 to TRBJ1-5, with no clear D. This CDR3 is 14 amino acids long. CDR1 is MDHEN, CDR2 SYDVKM, per germline. With 2 bases removed from V and 5 bases from J, the gap between germline ends came to 10 bases.

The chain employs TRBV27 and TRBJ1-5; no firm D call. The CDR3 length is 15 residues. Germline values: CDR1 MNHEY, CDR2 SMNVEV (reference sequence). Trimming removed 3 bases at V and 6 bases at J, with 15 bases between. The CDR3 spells CASSFQRGAGQPQHF. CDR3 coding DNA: TGTGCCAGCAGTTTTCAGAGAGGAGCGGGTCAGCCCCAGCATTTT.

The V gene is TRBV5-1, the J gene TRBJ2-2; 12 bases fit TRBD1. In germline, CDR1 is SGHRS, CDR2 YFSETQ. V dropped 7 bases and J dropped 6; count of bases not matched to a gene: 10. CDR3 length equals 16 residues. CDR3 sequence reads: CASEWGDRGLSGELFF. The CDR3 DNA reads TGCGCCAGCGAATGGGGGGACAGGGGGCTGTCCGGGGAGCTGTTTTTT.

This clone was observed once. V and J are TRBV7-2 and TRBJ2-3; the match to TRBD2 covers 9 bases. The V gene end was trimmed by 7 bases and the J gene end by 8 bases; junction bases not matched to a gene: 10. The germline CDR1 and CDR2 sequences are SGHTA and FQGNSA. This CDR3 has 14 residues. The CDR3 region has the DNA TGTGCCAGCACTGCGGGAGGGCTTTATGGTACGCAGTATTTT. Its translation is CASTAGGLYGTQYF.

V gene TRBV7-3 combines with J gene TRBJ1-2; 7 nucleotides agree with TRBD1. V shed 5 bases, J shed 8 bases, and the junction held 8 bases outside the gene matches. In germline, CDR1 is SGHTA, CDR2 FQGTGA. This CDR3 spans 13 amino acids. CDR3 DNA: TGTGCCAGCAGCCCCCTAGGGGGCGACGGCTACACCTTC. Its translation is CASSPLGGDGYTF.

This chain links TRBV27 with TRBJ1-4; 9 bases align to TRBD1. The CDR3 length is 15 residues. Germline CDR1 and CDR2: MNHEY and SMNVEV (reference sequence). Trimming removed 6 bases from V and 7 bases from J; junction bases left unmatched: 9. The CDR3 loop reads CASSPGDRESEKLFF. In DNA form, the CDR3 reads TGTGCCAGCAGCCCCGGGGACAGGGAAAGTGAAAAACTGTTTTTT.

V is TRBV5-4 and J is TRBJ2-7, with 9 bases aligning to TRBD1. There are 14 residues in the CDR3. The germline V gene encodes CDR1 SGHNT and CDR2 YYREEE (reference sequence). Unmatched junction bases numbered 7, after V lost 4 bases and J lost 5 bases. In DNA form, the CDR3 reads TGTGCCAGCAGCCCAGGGACAGGGCGGGACGAGCAGTACTTC. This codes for CASSPGTGRDEQYF. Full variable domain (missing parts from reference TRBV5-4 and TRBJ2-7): ETGVTQSPTHLIKTRGQQVTLRCSSQSGHNTVSWYQQALGQGPQFIFQYYREEENGRGNFPPRFSGLQFPNYSSELNVNALELDDSALYLCASSPGTGRDEQYFGPGTRLTVT.

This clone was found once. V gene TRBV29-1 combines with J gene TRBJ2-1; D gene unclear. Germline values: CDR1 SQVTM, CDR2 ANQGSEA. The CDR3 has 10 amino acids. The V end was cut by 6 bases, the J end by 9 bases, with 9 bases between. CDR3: CSVTTPEQFF. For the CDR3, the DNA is TGCAGCGTCACCACCCCTGAGCAGTTCTTC.

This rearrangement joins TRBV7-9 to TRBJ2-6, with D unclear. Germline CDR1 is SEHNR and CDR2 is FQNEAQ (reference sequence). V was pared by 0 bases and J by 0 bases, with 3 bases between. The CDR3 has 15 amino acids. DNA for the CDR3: TGTGCCAGCAGCTTAGCCGACTCTGGGGCCAACGTCCTGACTTTC. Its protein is CASSLADSGANVLTF.

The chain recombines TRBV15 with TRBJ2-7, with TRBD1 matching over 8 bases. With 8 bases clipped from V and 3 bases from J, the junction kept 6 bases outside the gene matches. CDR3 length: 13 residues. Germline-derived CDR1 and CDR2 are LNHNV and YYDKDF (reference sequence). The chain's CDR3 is CATSAGGVYEQYF. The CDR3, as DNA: TGTGCCACCTCCGCAGGGGGCGTCTACGAGCAGTACTTC.

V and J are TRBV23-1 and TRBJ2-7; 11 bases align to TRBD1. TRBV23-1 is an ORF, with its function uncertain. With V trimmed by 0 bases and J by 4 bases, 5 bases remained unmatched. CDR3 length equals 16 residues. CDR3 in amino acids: CASSQSGDRGRYEQYF. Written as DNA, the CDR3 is TGCGCCAGCAGTCAATCGGGGGACAGGGGGAGGTACGAGCAGTACTTC.

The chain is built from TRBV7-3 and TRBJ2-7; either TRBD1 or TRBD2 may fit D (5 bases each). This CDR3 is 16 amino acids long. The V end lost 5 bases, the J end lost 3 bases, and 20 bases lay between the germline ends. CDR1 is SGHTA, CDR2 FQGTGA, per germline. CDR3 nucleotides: TGTGCCAGCAGCACCTCGGGACCCCCAGGAGGCTACGAGCAGTACTTC. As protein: CASSTSGPPGGYEQYF. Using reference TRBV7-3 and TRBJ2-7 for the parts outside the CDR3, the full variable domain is GAGVSQTPSNKVTEKGKYVELRCDPISGHTALYWYRQSLGQGPEFLIYFQGTGAADDSGLPNDRFFAVRPEGSVSTLKIQRTERGDSAVYLCASSTSGPPGGYEQYFGPGTRLTVT.

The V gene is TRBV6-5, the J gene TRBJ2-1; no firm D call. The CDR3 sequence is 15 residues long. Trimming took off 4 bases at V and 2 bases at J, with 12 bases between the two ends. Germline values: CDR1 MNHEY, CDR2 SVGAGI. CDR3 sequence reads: CASSSLGPTYNEQFF. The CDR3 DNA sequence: TGTGCCAGCAGTTCCCTCGGACCTACCTACAATGAGCAGTTCTTC.

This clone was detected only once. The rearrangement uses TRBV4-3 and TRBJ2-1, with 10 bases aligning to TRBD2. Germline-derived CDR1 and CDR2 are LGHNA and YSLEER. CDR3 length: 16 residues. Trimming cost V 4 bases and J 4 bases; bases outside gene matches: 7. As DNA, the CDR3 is TGCGCCAGCAGCCGACGTAGCGGGGGGCCATACAATGAGCAGTTCTTC. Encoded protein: CASSRRSGGPYNEQFF.

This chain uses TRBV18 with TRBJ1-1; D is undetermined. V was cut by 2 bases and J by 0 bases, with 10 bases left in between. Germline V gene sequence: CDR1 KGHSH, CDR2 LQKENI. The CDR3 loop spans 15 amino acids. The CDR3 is CASSPVKRMNTEAFF. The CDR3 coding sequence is TGTGCCAGCTCACCAGTGAAGAGAATGAACACTGAAGCTTTCTTT.

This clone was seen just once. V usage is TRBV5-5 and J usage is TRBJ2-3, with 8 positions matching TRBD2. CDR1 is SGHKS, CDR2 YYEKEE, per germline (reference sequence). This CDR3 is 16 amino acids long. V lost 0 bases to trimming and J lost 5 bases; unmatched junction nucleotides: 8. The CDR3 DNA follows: TGTGCCAGCAGCTTGGGAGATAGCGGGGAGGTAGATACGCAGTATTTT. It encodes CASSLGDSGEVDTQYF.